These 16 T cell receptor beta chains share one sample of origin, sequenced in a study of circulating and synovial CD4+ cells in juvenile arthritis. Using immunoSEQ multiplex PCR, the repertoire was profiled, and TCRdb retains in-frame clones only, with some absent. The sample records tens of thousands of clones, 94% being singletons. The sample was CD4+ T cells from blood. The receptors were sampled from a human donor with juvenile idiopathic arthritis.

The CDR3: CASTRLAGPHGGQYF. CDR3 nucleotides: TGTGCCAGCACTCGACTAGCGGGGCCCCACGGGGGCCAGTACTTC. The genes are TRBV21-1 and TRBJ2-5; TRBD2, the D gene given by the table, was not confirmed from the DNA. TRBV21-1 is given as a pseudogene. The CDR3 runs to 15 residues.

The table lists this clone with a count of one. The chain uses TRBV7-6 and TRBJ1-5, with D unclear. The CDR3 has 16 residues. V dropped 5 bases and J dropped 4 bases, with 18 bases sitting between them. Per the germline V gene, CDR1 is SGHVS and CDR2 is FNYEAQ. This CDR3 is CASSPPPGRENQPQHF. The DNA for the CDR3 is TGTGCCAGCAGCCCACCGCCCGGGAGGGAAAATCAGCCCCAGCATTTT.

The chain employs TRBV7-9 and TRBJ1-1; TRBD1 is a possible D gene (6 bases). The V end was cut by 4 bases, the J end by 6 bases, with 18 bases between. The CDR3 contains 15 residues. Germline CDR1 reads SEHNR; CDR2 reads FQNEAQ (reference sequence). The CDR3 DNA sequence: TGTGCCAGCAGCTCCCACAGGGAATTGCGGCCTGAAGCTTTCTTT. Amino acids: CASSSHRELRPEAFF.

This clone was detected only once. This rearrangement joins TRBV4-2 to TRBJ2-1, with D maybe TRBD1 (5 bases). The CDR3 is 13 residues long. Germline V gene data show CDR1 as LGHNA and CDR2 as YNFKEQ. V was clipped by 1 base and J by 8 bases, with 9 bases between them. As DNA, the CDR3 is TGTGCCAGCAGCCAAGGGGCCAGGGATGAGCAGTTCTTC. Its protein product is CASSQGARDEQFF.

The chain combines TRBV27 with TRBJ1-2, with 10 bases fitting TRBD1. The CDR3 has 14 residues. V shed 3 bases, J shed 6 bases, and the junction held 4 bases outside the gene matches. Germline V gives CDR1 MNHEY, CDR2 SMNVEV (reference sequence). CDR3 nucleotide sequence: TGTGCCAGCAGTTTGGGACAGGGGAGGCATGGCTACACCTTC. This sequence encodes CASSLGQGRHGYTF.

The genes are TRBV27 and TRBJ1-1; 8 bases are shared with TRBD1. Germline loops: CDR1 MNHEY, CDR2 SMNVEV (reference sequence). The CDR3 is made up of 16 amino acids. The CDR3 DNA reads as TGTGCGAGCGCCCCGACAGGGGATGGGTATAACACTGAAGCTTTCTTT. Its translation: CASAPTGDGYNTEAFF.

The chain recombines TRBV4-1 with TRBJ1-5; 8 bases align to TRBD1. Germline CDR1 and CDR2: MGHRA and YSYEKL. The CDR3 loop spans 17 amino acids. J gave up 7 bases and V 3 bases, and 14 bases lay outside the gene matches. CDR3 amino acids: CASSQAGTGRRGQPQHF. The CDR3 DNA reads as TGCGCCAGCAGCCAGGCAGGGACAGGCAGGAGAGGCCAGCCCCAGCATTTT.

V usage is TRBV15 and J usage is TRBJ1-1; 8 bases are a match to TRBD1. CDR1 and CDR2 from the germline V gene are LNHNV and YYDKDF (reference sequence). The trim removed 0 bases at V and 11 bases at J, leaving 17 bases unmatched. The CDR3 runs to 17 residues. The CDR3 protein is CATSREGLLGQGREAFF. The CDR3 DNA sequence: TGTGCCACCAGCAGAGAAGGTTTGCTAGGACAGGGCAGGGAGGCTTTCTTT.

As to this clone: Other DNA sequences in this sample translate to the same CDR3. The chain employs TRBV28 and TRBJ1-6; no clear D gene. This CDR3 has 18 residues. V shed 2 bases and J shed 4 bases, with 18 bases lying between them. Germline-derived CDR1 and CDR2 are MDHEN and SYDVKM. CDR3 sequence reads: CASSLPIWMGVYNSPLHF. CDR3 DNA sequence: TGTGCCAGCAGTTTACCGATTTGGATGGGAGTTTATAATTCACCCCTCCACTTT.

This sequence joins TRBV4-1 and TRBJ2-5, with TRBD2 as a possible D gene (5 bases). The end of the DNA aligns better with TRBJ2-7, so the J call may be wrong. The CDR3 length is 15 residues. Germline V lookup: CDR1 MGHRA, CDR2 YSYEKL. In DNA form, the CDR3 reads TGCGCCAGCAGCCAAGGGTCCCAGAGGGCCTACGAGCAGTACTTC. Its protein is CASSQGSQRAYEQYF.

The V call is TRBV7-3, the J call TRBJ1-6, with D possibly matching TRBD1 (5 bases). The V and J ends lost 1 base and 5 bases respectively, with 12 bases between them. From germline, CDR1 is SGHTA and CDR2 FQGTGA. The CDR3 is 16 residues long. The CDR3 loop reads CASSLNWQGNNSPLHF. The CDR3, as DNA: TGTGCCAGCAGCTTAAATTGGCAGGGCAATAATTCACCCCTCCACTTT.

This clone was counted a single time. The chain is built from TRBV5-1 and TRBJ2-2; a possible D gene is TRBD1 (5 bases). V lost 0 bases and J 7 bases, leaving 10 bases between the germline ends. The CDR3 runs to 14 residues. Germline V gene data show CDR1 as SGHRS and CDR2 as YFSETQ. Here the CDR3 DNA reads TGCGCCAGCAGCTTGGCCAGGGTAGGCGGGGAGCTGTTTTTT. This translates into CASSLARVGGELFF. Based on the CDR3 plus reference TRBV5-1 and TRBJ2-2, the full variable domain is KAGVTQTPRYLIKTRGQQVTLSCSPISGHRSVSWYQQTPGQGLQFLFEYFSETQRNKGNFPGRFSGRQFSNSRSEMNVSTLELGDSALYLCASSLARVGGELFFGEGSRLTVL.

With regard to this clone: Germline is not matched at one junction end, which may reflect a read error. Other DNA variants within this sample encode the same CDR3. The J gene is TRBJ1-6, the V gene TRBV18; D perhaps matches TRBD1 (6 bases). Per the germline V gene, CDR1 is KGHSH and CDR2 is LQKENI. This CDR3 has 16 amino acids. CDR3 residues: CASSPFRGSYNSPLHF. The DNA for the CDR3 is TGTGCCAGCTCACCATTCAGGGGCTCCTATAATTCCCCCCTCCACTTT.

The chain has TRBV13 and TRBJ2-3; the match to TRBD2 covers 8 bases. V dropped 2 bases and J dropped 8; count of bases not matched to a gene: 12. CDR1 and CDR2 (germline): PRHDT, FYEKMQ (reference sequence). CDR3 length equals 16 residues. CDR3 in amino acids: CASSLRAGGSGVTQYF. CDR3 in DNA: TGTGCCAGCAGCTTACGGGCGGGGGGAAGCGGGGTTACGCAGTATTTT.

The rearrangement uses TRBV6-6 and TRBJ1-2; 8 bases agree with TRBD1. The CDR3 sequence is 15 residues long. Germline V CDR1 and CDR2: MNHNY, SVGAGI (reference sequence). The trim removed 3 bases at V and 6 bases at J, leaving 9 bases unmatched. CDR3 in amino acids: CASSYQDREGDGYTF. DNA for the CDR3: TGTGCCAGCAGTTATCAGGACAGGGAAGGGGATGGCTACACCTTC.

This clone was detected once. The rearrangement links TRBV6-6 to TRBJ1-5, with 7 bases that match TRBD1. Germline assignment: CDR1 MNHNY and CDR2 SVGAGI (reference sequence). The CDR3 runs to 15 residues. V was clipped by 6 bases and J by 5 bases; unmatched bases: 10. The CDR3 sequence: CASREQGHSDQPQHF. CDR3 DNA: TGTGCCAGCAGGGAACAGGGGCATTCAGATCAGCCCCAGCATTTT.